The source of this TCR beta chain is a study of blood T cell repertoires in COVID-19. The protocol was immunoSEQ multiplex PCR, while the TCRdb copy is restricted to in-frame clones and leaves out a portion. This sample carries a few hundred thousand clones, approximately 90% of them seen once, and the ten largest clones take roughly a tenth. This CDR3 spans 13 amino acids. V dropped 8 bases and J dropped 3 bases, with 11 bases sitting between them. CDR1 and CDR2 (germline): LNHNV, YYDKDF (reference sequence). This receptor was identified in a woman aged 45 to 65 with COVID-19, enrolled during active disease. The sequenced sample consisted of peripheral blood. This sequence joins TRBV15 and TRBJ1-5; maybe TRBD1 (6 bases). The CDR3 DNA sequence: TGTGCCACCGGGGGCGCCGACAATCAGCCCCAGCATTTT. Protein: CATGGADNQPQHF.